The 9 T cell receptor beta chains given below trace back to one sample, sequenced in a study of blood T cell repertoires in COVID-19. The method was immunoSEQ multiplex PCR; TCRdb's version includes in-frame clones alone and lacks a portion of them. The sample records more than 200,000 clones, approximately 86% being singletons. The sample comprised PBMCs or T cells enriched from blood (not recorded which). The receptor set was obtained from a woman aged 45-65 years who had recovered from COVID-19.

The chain is built from TRBV5-1 and TRBJ2-3, with 8 bases fitting TRBD1. Trimming cost V 4 bases and J 2 bases; bases outside gene matches: 3. Germline CDR1 is SGHRS and CDR2 is YFSETQ. This CDR3 spans 14 amino acids. The CDR3 sequence: CASSRGQDTDTQYF. The CDR3 region has the DNA TGCGCCAGCAGCCGGGGACAGGACACAGATACGCAGTATTTT.

This chain connects TRBV7-9 to TRBJ2-1; D not resolved. CDR3 length: 15 residues. Deletions cut 5 bases from V and 0 bases from J, with 11 bases between. CDR1 SEHNR and CDR2 FQNEAQ come from the germline V gene (reference sequence). The CDR3 DNA sequence: TGTGCCAGCAGCCCTCCGCGGAACTCCTACAATGAGCAGTTCTTC. Amino acid sequence: CASSPPRNSYNEQFF. The full variable domain, in which reference TRBV7-9 and TRBJ2-1 provide the parts outside the CDR3, is DTGVSQNPRHKITKRGQNVTFRCDPISEHNRLYWYRQTLGQGPEFLTYFQNEAQLEKSRLLSDRFSAERPKGSFSTLEIQRTEQGDSAMYLCASSPPRNSYNEQFFGPGTRLTVL.

This clone was seen just once. This sequence joins TRBV3-1 (or the pseudogene TRBV3-2) and TRBJ2-2, with 9 bases lining up with TRBD2. This CDR3 has 16 amino acids. Looked up from germline, CDR1 is LGHDT and CDR2 is YNNKEL (reference sequence). Trimming cost V 5 bases and J 4 bases; bases outside gene matches: 8. CDR3 sequence reads: CASSSTTSGTTGELFF. CDR3 coding DNA: TGTGCCAGCAGCTCAACGACTAGCGGCACCACCGGGGAGCTGTTTTTT.

The genes are TRBV7-9 and TRBJ1-1, with TRBD1 as a possible D gene (6 bases). The CDR3 runs to 15 residues. The V end lost 5 bases, the J end lost 8 bases, and 21 bases lay between the germline ends. The germline V gene has CDR1 SEHNR and CDR2 FQNEAQ (reference sequence). For the CDR3, the DNA is TGTGCCAGCAGCCCCCCTTGGGGGGGGCTCCTCGAAGCTTTCTTT. This codes for CASSPPWGGLLEAFF.

This chain connects TRBV7-2 to TRBJ2-7, with 9 bases that match TRBD2. The CDR3 has 15 residues. Germline V gene lookup returns CDR1 SGHTA and CDR2 FQGNSA. Trimming at V came to 3 bases and at J to 7 bases, leaving 10 bases not matched to a gene. CDR3 sequence: CASSLRVAGEGEQYF. The CDR3 DNA sequence: TGTGCCAGCAGCTTGCGGGTAGCGGGAGAGGGTGAGCAGTACTTC.

The chain couples TRBV4-1 to TRBJ2-2, with 9 bases lining up with TRBD1. Germline CDR1 MGHRA, CDR2 YSYEKL. J was trimmed by 8 bases and V by 7 bases; bases with no gene match: 17. The CDR3 runs to 17 residues. The CDR3 nucleotides are TGCGCCAGCAAGGATCTAGTTGGGACAGGGATCAAGGGGGAGCTGTTTTTT. Amino acids: CASKDLVGTGIKGELFF.

This chain links TRBV3-1 (or the pseudogene TRBV3-2) with TRBJ2-3; tentatively, D is TRBD1 (6 bases). The germline gives CDR1 LGHDT, CDR2 YNNKEL (reference sequence). This CDR3 region has 15 residues. The germline V and J ends were trimmed by 5 bases and 2 bases, with 14 bases remaining between them. The CDR3 protein is CASSISWTATDTQYF. CDR3 DNA sequence: TGTGCCAGCAGCATATCCTGGACAGCCACAGATACGCAGTATTTT.

The chain is built from TRBV19 and TRBJ2-1; 13 nucleotides line up with TRBD2. Germline CDR1 is LNHDA and CDR2 is SQIVND (reference sequence). The ends lost 5 bases at V and 8 bases at J; junction bases unmatched: 0. The CDR3 is 13 residues long. CDR3 sequence reads: CASSGLAGDEQFF. CDR3 in DNA: TGTGCCAGTAGTGGACTAGCGGGGGATGAGCAGTTCTTC.

V usage is TRBV4-3 and J usage is TRBJ1-4; weak D call: TRBD1 (5 bases). CDR1 LGHNA and CDR2 YSLEER come from the germline V gene. V dropped 3 bases and J dropped 7 bases, with 15 bases sitting between them. The CDR3 loop spans 15 amino acids. CDR3 amino acids: CASSQAAGRGEKLFF. DNA of the CDR3: TGCGCCAGCAGCCAGGCGGCGGGAAGGGGTGAAAAACTGTTTTTT.